Detailed here is one T cell receptor beta chain. The specificity of this receptor is unknown. Within one base of it there is no much larger clone, and no base qualities were kept. The Quick-DNA Microprep Kit was used to extract genomic DNA from the sorted cells. Amplification of TCRbeta DNA was done with the immunoSEQ hsTCRbeta kit, following the protocol from the manufacturer. An Illumina MiSeq instrument was used to sequence the TCRbeta libraries. The authors' pipeline ran thus. Following removal of out-of-frame sequences, about 2,200,000 distinct TCRbeta sequences were retained, with an average of about 63,000 per individual. Each individual was scored using the number of around 180 previously reported CMV-associated TCRbeta sequences that the individual carried and the total number of productive distinct TCRbeta sequences. A beta-binomial model was reimplemented in Python, and scikit-learn random forests with default parameters were trained on data from the US cohort. Classifier performance on the Belgian cohort was summarized as median AUC with percentile confidence intervals calculated over 10,000 bootstrap iterations. In TCRdb, the immuneACCESS table is reduced to in-frame sequences with V and J assigned. These tables do not hold every clone; where another copy was compared, an unresolved V gene accounts for under half, and the others remain unexplained. The V and J calls and the clone size are those of that table, but D and trimming were determined from the DNA. The sample records about 61,000 clones, around 80% of which are singletons. The leading ten clones occupy over 0.4% of the sample.

The sample originates from a study of memory CD4+ T cells and cytomegalovirus serostatus (dated by TCRdb to between 2019 and 2020). Study-level background: A total of around 35 healthy Belgian adults, of whom 9 were CMV seropositive and some 25 were CMV seronegative, were included in the cohort. The study sequenced CD4+ memory TCRbeta repertoires of a Belgian cohort with known cytomegalovirus serostatus to replicate a published TCR-based CMV serostatus classifier.

Single viable CD3+CD4+CD8-CD45RO+ cells were sorted as memory CD4+ T cells on a FACSAria II. To determine CMV serostatus, a Roche Elecsys assay was used that detects serum IgG against CMV pp150, pp28, p38 and p52. Following thawing, total CD4+ T cells were enriched through positive selection using CD4 magnetic microbeads. The samples came from a separate study whose specific focus was interrogating the CD4+ T cell memory repertoire. Peripheral blood mononuclear cells were isolated and cryopreserved according to standard operating procedures, and serum was kept at -80 degrees C. CD3-PerCP (BW264/56), CD4-APC (RPA-T4), CD45RO-PE (UCHT1) and CD8-Pacific Orange (3B5) antibodies were used for staining, and non-viable cells were excluded with Sytox blue. Overall results and qualifications from the work: Only CD4+CD45RO+ memory cells were sequenced, unlike the original study, which covered naive and memory CD4+ and CD8+ populations. Of roughly 170 previously reported CMV-associated TCRbeta sequences, approximately 70 appeared in the CD4+ memory repertoires, each in one to five individuals. For predicting CMV serostatus, the median bootstrapped AUC was approximately 0.95 using the original framework and about 0.9 using a US-trained random forest. The results were read as suggesting that the CMV-associated TCR signature is, for the most part, present in the CD4+ memory repertoire. A median bootstrapped AUC of 0.95 with a 95% CI of 0.76-1.00 was achieved on the Belgian cohort by the original-framework classifier.

Sequences were obtained from memory CD4+ T cells from blood. The TCR sequence derives from an adult in good health and CMV-seronegative. Some clones in this sample may be carry-over from other donors' samples.

The DNA sequence follows: TGCGCCAGCAGCTTGCAGGGTCAGGACACTGAAGCTTTCTTT. Its translation is CASSLQGQDTEAFF. The V gene is TRBV5-1 and the J gene is TRBJ1-1, with TRBD1 tentatively as D gene (5 bases match). Per the germline V gene, SGHRS is the CDR1 and YFSETQ is the CDR2. The CDR3 measures 14 amino acids from cysteine to phenylalanine. The kept DNA is CDR3 alone, 42 bases in frame from the first base. The junction shows trimming of 1 base on V and 3 bases on J, plus 10 bases between the germline ends.